This TCR beta chain was recorded in a study of blood T cells in healthy people across ages. Overall study context: About one barcoded beta molecule per two T cells came from capture by template switching.

Looked up from germline, CDR1 is LGHDT and CDR2 is YNNKEL (reference sequence). The CDR3 contains 13 residues. For this clonotype: Possible read error: a much larger clone is one base away.

Next came a second PCR, run for about 7 to 12 cycles, which used a sample-barcoded 5' primer along with a J-beta primer mix. TCRdb processed the 5' RACE reads anew with MiXCR; each CDR3 protein has one entry. This table has some 900,000 distinct CDR3 sequences, around 26% appearing once. The specimen was blood. The chain joins TRBV3-1 to TRBJ2-7; 7 bases match TRBD1. The J call may be faulty, since TRBJ2-5 better matches the DNA end. This TCR was recovered from a woman older than 75 in good health. The CDR3 sequence: CTSSNRGKETQYF. The CDR3 bases are TGTACCAGCAGCAACAGGGGAAAAGAGACCCAGTACTTC.